A selection of T cell receptor beta chains follows, all from one sample in a study of T cells after yellow fever vaccination. TCRdb re-analysed the 5' RACE reads in MiXCR, keeping a single row per CDR3 protein. Of about 550,000 distinct CDR3 sequences detected, approximately 21% appear once; the ten largest clones hold 14%. Sequences were derived from PBMCs, sampled 15 days after the yellow fever booster vaccination. These receptors were taken from a man younger than 40 who received the YFV17D yellow fever vaccine. Each CDR3 is given with its conserved first and last residue. D genes are given only for firm matches. Clone size is not always given. Where it is, it says once, few, many or a class for expanded clones.

v_call: TRBV29-1
j_call: TRBJ2-2
clone_size: NA
d_call: NA
cdr3_aa: CSGTTAVGTGELFF
cdr3_nt: TGCAGCGGTACGACAGCGGTCGGAACCGGGGAGCTGTTTTTT

v_call: TRBV7-2
j_call: TRBJ2-3
clone_size: NA
d_call: NA
cdr3_aa: CASILRPGGTDTQYF
cdr3_nt: TGTGCCAGCATCTTAAGACCCGGGGGTACAGATACGCAGTATTTT

v_call: TRBV5-5
j_call: TRBJ2-4
clone_size: NA
d_call: NA
cdr3_aa: CASSLVANPIAKNIQYF
cdr3_nt: TGTGCCAGCAGCTTGGTGGCCAACCCTATAGCCAAAAACATTCAGTACTTC

v_call: TRBV20-1
j_call: TRBJ2-3
clone_size: few
d_call: NA
cdr3_aa: CSARGRGTDTQYF
cdr3_nt: TGCAGTGCTAGGGGCAGAGGCACAGATACGCAGTATTTT

v_call: TRBV7-9
j_call: TRBJ1-4
clone_size: few
d_call: NA
cdr3_aa: CASSSPRGTNEKLFF
cdr3_nt: TGTGCCAGCAGCTCACCCAGGGGAACTAATGAAAAACTGTTTTTT

v_call: TRBV29-1
j_call: TRBJ2-1
clone_size: NA
d_call: NA
cdr3_aa: CSVGVDAGSYNEQFF
cdr3_nt: TGCAGCGTGGGGGTGGACGCCGGCTCCTACAATGAGCAGTTCTTC

v_call: TRBV7-2
j_call: TRBJ2-1
clone_size: few
d_call: NA
cdr3_aa: CASSLARQSPANEQFF
cdr3_nt: TGTGCCAGCAGCTTAGCGCGACAGTCCCCTGCCAATGAGCAGTTCTTC

v_call: TRBV10-3
j_call: TRBJ2-3
clone_size: few
d_call: TRBD2
cdr3_aa: CAIAGGHSFTDTQYF
cdr3_nt: TGTGCCATCGCGGGAGGGCATAGCTTCACAGATACGCAGTATTTT

v_call: TRBV7-2
j_call: TRBJ1-5
clone_size: NA
d_call: NA
cdr3_aa: CASAPGGNQPQHF
cdr3_nt: TGTGCCAGCGCCCCGGGGGGCAATCAGCCCCAGCATTTT

v_call: TRBV5-1
j_call: TRBJ2-3
clone_size: few
d_call: NA
cdr3_aa: CASSFQVSDTQYF
cdr3_nt: TGCGCCAGCAGCTTTCAGGTTTCAGATACGCAGTATTTT

v_call: TRBV7-6
j_call: TRBJ2-2
clone_size: NA
d_call: NA
cdr3_aa: CASTELDYLGGELFF
cdr3_nt: TGTGCCAGCACCGAACTAGACTATCTGGGGGGGGAGCTGTTTTTT

v_call: TRBV9
j_call: TRBJ2-5
clone_size: few
d_call: NA
cdr3_aa: CASSVGGRQIQETQYF
cdr3_nt: TGTGCCAGCAGCGTAGGAGGAAGGCAGATCCAAGAGACCCAGTACTTC

v_call: TRBV7-9
j_call: TRBJ1-2
clone_size: NA
d_call: TRBD1
cdr3_aa: CASSFDRGPVTYGYTF
cdr3_nt: TGTGCCAGCAGCTTCGACAGGGGGCCAGTAACCTATGGCTACACCTTC

v_call: TRBV20-1
j_call: TRBJ2-5
clone_size: NA
d_call: TRBD2
cdr3_aa: CSATDSGNGGTQYF
cdr3_nt: TGCAGTGCGACCGATAGCGGGAACGGGGGTACCCAGTACTTC

v_call: TRBV4-1
j_call: TRBJ2-1
clone_size: few
d_call: TRBD2
cdr3_aa: CASSRQVRTGGVFYEQFF
cdr3_nt: TGCGCCAGCAGCCGACAAGTTAGGACGGGAGGAGTTTTCTATGAGCAGTTCTTC

v_call: TRBV3-1
j_call: TRBJ2-7
clone_size: few
d_call: NA
cdr3_aa: CASSHQGVYEQYF
cdr3_nt: TGTGCCAGCAGCCACCAGGGAGTCTACGAGCAGTACTTC

v_call: TRBV25-1
j_call: TRBJ1-6
clone_size: NA
d_call: TRBD1
cdr3_aa: CASRTGRYSPLHF
cdr3_nt: TGTGCCAGCAGGACAGGGAGGTATTCACCCCTCCACTTT

v_call: TRBV7-9
j_call: TRBJ2-6
clone_size: few
d_call: NA
cdr3_aa: CASSRQNGYSGANVLTF
cdr3_nt: TGTGCCAGCAGCAGACAGAACGGGTACTCTGGGGCCAACGTCCTGACTTTC

v_call: TRBV20-1
j_call: TRBJ2-7
clone_size: NA
d_call: NA
cdr3_aa: CSAREAARYEQYF
cdr3_nt: TGCAGTGCTAGAGAGGCAGCCCGCTACGAGCAGTACTTC

v_call: TRBV5-1
j_call: TRBJ2-1
clone_size: few
d_call: TRBD2
cdr3_aa: CASNLAGALNEQFF
cdr3_nt: TGCGCCAGTAACCTAGCGGGAGCTTTAAATGAGCAGTTCTTC

v_call: TRBV19
j_call: TRBJ2-2
clone_size: NA
d_call: TRBD2
cdr3_aa: CASSPSLAGGFGELFF
cdr3_nt: TGTGCCAGTAGTCCTTCACTAGCGGGAGGTTTTGGGGAGCTGTTTTTT

v_call: TRBV25-1
j_call: TRBJ2-1
clone_size: NA
d_call: NA
cdr3_aa: CASPGTLTRGVSGLIQYNEQFF
cdr3_nt: TGTGCCAGCCCCGGTACCCTAACCAGGGGGGTTTCGGGACTAATACAGTACAATGAGCAGTTCTTC

v_call: TRBV4-3
j_call: TRBJ1-1
clone_size: NA
d_call: NA
cdr3_aa: CASSQDQGAEAFF
cdr3_nt: TGCGCCAGCAGCCAAGATCAAGGGGCTGAAGCTTTCTTT

v_call: TRBV29-1
j_call: TRBJ2-5
clone_size: NA
d_call: TRBD2
cdr3_aa: CSVLGGGETQYF
cdr3_nt: TGCAGCGTCCTGGGGGGGGGAGAGACCCAGTACTTC

v_call: TRBV2
j_call: TRBJ1-5
clone_size: few
d_call: TRBD1
cdr3_aa: CASRAPGTGLSQPQHF
cdr3_nt: TGTGCCAGCAGGGCGCCCGGGACAGGGCTTTCTCAGCCCCAGCATTTT

v_call: TRBV12-3/TRBV12-4
j_call: TRBJ2-1
clone_size: NA
d_call: NA
cdr3_aa: CASSLFANEQFF
cdr3_nt: TGTGCCAGCAGTTTATTCGCGAATGAGCAGTTCTTC

v_call: TRBV18
j_call: TRBJ1-1
clone_size: NA
d_call: TRBD1
cdr3_aa: CASSPRLGQGGSEAFF
cdr3_nt: TGTGCCAGCTCACCACGATTAGGACAGGGCGGTTCCGAAGCTTTCTTT

v_call: TRBV7-9
j_call: TRBJ2-7
clone_size: few
d_call: TRBD2
cdr3_aa: CASSLGLAGASEQYF
cdr3_nt: TGTGCCAGCAGCTTAGGTCTAGCGGGAGCGTCCGAGCAGTACTTC

v_call: TRBV6-5
j_call: TRBJ1-1
clone_size: NA
d_call: NA
cdr3_aa: CASSFQIGTQAFF
cdr3_nt: TGTGCCAGCAGTTTTCAGATCGGGACACAAGCTTTCTTT

v_call: TRBV3-1
j_call: TRBJ2-3
clone_size: NA
d_call: NA
cdr3_aa: CASSHPQGGGLEPTSTDTQYF
cdr3_nt: TGTGCCAGCAGCCACCCCCAGGGCGGAGGGCTAGAACCGACTAGCACAGATACGCAGTATTTT

v_call: TRBV7-7
j_call: TRBJ2-3
clone_size: NA
d_call: NA
cdr3_aa: CASSFNLADTQYF
cdr3_nt: TGTGCCAGCAGCTTTAATTTGGCAGATACGCAGTATTTT

v_call: TRBV12-3/TRBV12-4
j_call: TRBJ2-1
clone_size: NA
d_call: NA
cdr3_aa: CASSQDFNNEQFF
cdr3_nt: TGTGCCAGCAGCCAGGACTTCAACAATGAGCAGTTCTTC

v_call: TRBV12-3/TRBV12-4
j_call: TRBJ2-3
clone_size: NA
d_call: NA
cdr3_aa: CASTSQPPTDTQYF
cdr3_nt: TGTGCCAGCACCAGCCAACCGCCCACAGATACGCAGTATTTT

v_call: TRBV29-1
j_call: TRBJ2-1
clone_size: few
d_call: NA
cdr3_aa: CSVRLSSYNEQFF
cdr3_nt: TGCAGCGTACGGTTAAGCTCCTACAATGAGCAGTTCTTC

v_call: TRBV6-4
j_call: TRBJ2-1
clone_size: few
d_call: TRBD2
cdr3_aa: CASSKGLAEGEQFF
cdr3_nt: TGTGCCAGCAGCAAAGGGCTAGCGGAGGGGGAGCAGTTCTTC

v_call: TRBV4-3
j_call: TRBJ2-1
clone_size: few
d_call: TRBD2
cdr3_aa: CASSQDPPSGNEQFF
cdr3_nt: TGCGCCAGCAGCCAAGATCCCCCTAGCGGCAATGAGCAGTTCTTC

v_call: TRBV30
j_call: TRBJ2-1
clone_size: few
d_call: TRBD2
cdr3_aa: CAWRKGLAGPISSYNEQFF
cdr3_nt: TGTGCCTGGAGAAAGGGGCTAGCGGGACCGATTAGCTCCTACAATGAGCAGTTCTTC